These 10 T cell receptor beta chains were sequenced from one sample in a study of blood T cell repertoires in COVID-19. The repertoire was sequenced with immunoSEQ multiplex PCR; TCRdb's copy has only in-frame clones and lacks some. The sample holds about 220,000 clones, less than 90% seen once. Material: peripheral blood. Receptor source: a woman aged 60-70 years who had recovered from COVID-19.

J is TRBJ1-2 and V is TRBV10-3; D possibly corresponds to TRBD1 (5 bases). V was shortened by 0 bases and J by 8 bases, with 10 bases between the two germline ends. This CDR3 contains 13 residues. Germline CDR1 and CDR2: ENHRY and SYGVKD. CDR3 sequence: CAISESQGQGYTF. In DNA form, the CDR3 reads TGTGCCATCAGTGAGTCGCAGGGCCAAGGCTACACCTTC.

The chain has TRBV29-1 and TRBJ2-7; 8 bases line up with TRBD1. The CDR3 is 12 residues long. CDR1 is SQVTM and CDR2 is ANQGSEA in the germline V gene. After removal of 4 bases from V and 4 bases from J, the junction contained 3 bases not matched to a gene. The CDR3 DNA reads TGCAGCGTTGGGACAGGGAATTACGAGCAGTACTTC. Its translation is CSVGTGNYEQYF.

CDR3 residues: CASSVTGQLSYNEQFF. The CDR3 DNA is TGTGCCAGCAGCGTCACAGGACAACTCTCCTACAATGAGCAGTTCTTC. The chain joins TRBV9 to TRBJ2-1, with a tentative D call TRBD1 (5 bases). The V end was cut by 2 bases, the J end by 0 bases, with 12 bases between. CDR3 length: 16 amino acids. Germline CDR1 reads SGDLS; CDR2 reads YYNGEE.

CDR3 residues: CASGTGGFADTQYF. The DNA for the CDR3 is TGTGCCAGCGGGACGGGGGGGTTCGCAGATACGCAGTATTTT. This chain links TRBV2 with TRBJ2-3; 8 bases map to TRBD2. This CDR3 is 14 amino acids long. Germline assignment: CDR1 SNHLY and CDR2 FYNNEI. Germline trimming cut 8 bases from V and 4 bases from J; bases unmatched to any gene: 8.

This CDR3 is CAISQPGPYEQYF. In nucleotides, the CDR3 is TGTGCCATCAGTCAACCTGGGCCCTACGAGCAGTACTTC. The rearrangement joins TRBV10-3 to TRBJ2-7; D is unclear. V was cut by 5 bases and J by 2 bases, with 10 bases left in between. CDR3 length: 13 amino acids. Per the germline V gene, CDR1 is ENHRY and CDR2 is SYGVKD.

The V and J genes are TRBV9 and TRBJ1-2; TRBD1 matches at 9 bases. Germline V gives CDR1 SGDLS, CDR2 YYNGEE. V dropped 2 bases and J dropped 4; count of bases not matched to a gene: 9. The CDR3 runs to 16 residues. The CDR3 DNA follows: TGTGCCAGCAGCGTCACCCAAGACAGGGGGTTCTATGGCTACACCTTC. Translating it yields CASSVTQDRGFYGYTF.

This sequence joins TRBV6-6 and TRBJ1-2, with D unclear. The CDR3 extends over 14 amino acids. Trimming stripped 2 bases from V and 1 base from J, with 8 bases between. Germline CDR1 reads MNHNY; CDR2 reads SVGAGI (reference sequence). The CDR3: CASSYPTDNYGYTF. DNA of the CDR3: TGTGCCAGCAGTTACCCCACAGATAACTATGGCTACACCTTC.

The rearrangement uses TRBV30 and TRBJ1-4; no clear D. Per the germline V gene, CDR1 is GTSNPN and CDR2 is SVGIG (reference sequence). This CDR3 is 13 amino acids long. V lost 3 bases, J lost 8 bases, and 13 bases lay in between. The DNA of the CDR3 is TGTGCCTGGAGGGTCGGGTTTCGGGAAAAACTGTTTTTT. Residues: CAWRVGFREKLFF.

The rearrangement uses TRBV10-3 and TRBJ1-2, with D maybe TRBD1 (6 bases). This CDR3 is 15 amino acids long. V lost 10 bases to trimming and J lost 4 bases, with 22 bases between them. The V gene's germline CDR1 is ENHRY and CDR2 SYGVKD. This chain's CDR3 is CATGRTALASYGYTF. The CDR3 DNA reads as TGTGCCACAGGAAGGACAGCTCTCGCTAGCTATGGCTACACCTTC.

The table lists this clone with a few counts. V and J are TRBV7-8 and TRBJ1-6, with a possible D match to TRBD1 (6 bases). This CDR3 region has 16 residues. Trimming removed 1 base at V and 6 bases at J, with 13 bases between. Germline V lookup: CDR1 SGHVS, CDR2 FQNEAQ. Here the CDR3 reads CASSLVGQPINSPLHF. The CDR3 DNA follows: TGTGCCAGCAGCTTAGTCGGACAGCCAATTAATTCACCCCTCCACTTT. The variable domain in full, with the rest retrieved from reference TRBV7-8 and TRBJ1-6, is GAGVSQSPRYKVAKRGQDVALRCDPISGHVSLFWYQQALGQGPEFLTYFQNEAQLDKSGLPSDRFFAERPEGSVSTLKIQRTQQEDSAVYLCASSLVGQPINSPLHFGNGTRLTVT.